One and the same sample provided the 30 T cell receptor beta chains below, sequenced in a study of cytomegalovirus exposure and HLA in healthy donors. 13 Jbeta primers and 60 Vbeta primers were used for the PCR. Here immunoSEQ multiplex PCR was the method, and the copy in TCRdb shows in-frame clones only, minus some. The data contain about 160,000 clones, just over 70% of them singletons. The source material was PBMCs. The origin of the receptors is a man between 18 and 35 years old in good health and CMV-seropositive.

This chain joins TRBV2 and TRBJ2-7; 7 bases align to TRBD1. The length of the CDR3 is 14 residues. Germline CDR1 and CDR2: SNHLY and FYNNEI. V dropped 7 bases and J dropped 2; count of bases not matched to a gene: 8. The CDR3 coding sequence is TGTGCCAGCATGAGGACAGGAGCCACCTACGAGCAGTACGTC. It yields the protein CASMRTGATYEQYV.

Notes on this clone: The missing conserved phenylalanine or tryptophan at the end of this CDR3 makes a read error likely. The limits of the CDR3 on the DNA are not certain, so only TCRdb's listed CDR3 is given. The V and J genes are TRBV13 and TRBJ2-7; TRBD2, the D gene given by the table, was not confirmed from the DNA. The CDR3 extends over 12 residues, inclusive of both ends. CDR1 and CDR2 (germline): PRHDT, FYEKMQ (reference sequence). The CDR3 here is CASSSAGGRVGY.

The chain uses TRBV28 and TRBJ2-7; 8 nucleotides match TRBD2. CDR3 size: 18 residues. V gave up 3 bases and J gave up 2 bases; unmatched junction bases: 15. Germline V gene data show CDR1 as MDHEN and CDR2 as SYDVKM. The CDR3 nucleotides are TGTGCCAGCAGTTTGCCCGGACGGGAGGGAATAACGGCCTACGAGCAGTACGTC. Residues: CASSLPGREGITAYEQYV.

This rearrangement joins TRBV7-2 to TRBJ1-6, with 9 bases matching TRBD1. Germline V gene data show CDR1 as SGHTA and CDR2 as FQGNSA. Unmatched junction bases numbered 7, after V lost 0 bases and J lost 10 bases. The CDR3 is made up of 16 amino acids. CDR3: CASSLAGQGGWSPLHF. The DNA for the CDR3 is TGTGCCAGCAGCTTAGCGGGACAGGGCGGATGGTCACCCCTCCACTTT.

The chain uses TRBV2 and TRBJ2-1; maybe TRBD2 (7 bases). CDR1 and CDR2 (germline): SNHLY, FYNNEI. The CDR3 spans 15 residues. V lost 2 bases to trimming and J lost 7 bases, with 15 bases between them. CDR3: CASSEIGGQWNEQFF. The CDR3, as DNA: TGTGCCAGCAGTGAAATCGGGGGGCAGTGGAATGAGCAGTTCTTC.

This clone is a singleton in its sample. The rearrangement links TRBV5-1 to TRBJ1-1; D might be TRBD1 (5 bases). The CDR3 loop spans 22 amino acids. Per germline, CDR1 SGHRS and CDR2 YFSETQ. The V gene lost 0 bases and the J gene lost 4 bases, with 34 bases spanning the gap. CDR3 nucleotides: TGCGCCAGCAGCTTGGAAATTAGGTGGGGGGGGTTAGTACCGCCCGACCTCACTGAAGCTTTCTTT. Its translation is CASSLEIRWGGLVPPDLTEAFF.

The chain is built from TRBV14 and TRBJ2-5; 9 bases map to TRBD2. The V gene's germline CDR1 is SGHDN and CDR2 FVKESK. The CDR3 runs 15 residues. The V segment lost 1 base and the J segment 7 bases; nucleotides outside the gene matches: 7. The CDR3 protein is CASSQGEAGGGTQYF. In DNA, the CDR3 is TGTGCCAGCAGCCAAGGTGAAGCGGGAGGAGGGACCCAGTACTTC.

The V call is TRBV11-2, the J call TRBJ1-5, with D possibly matching TRBD1 (6 bases). Between the trimmed V and J ends, which lost 3 bases and 5 bases, there was a span of 8 bases. There are 13 residues in the CDR3. Per germline, CDR1 SGHAT and CDR2 FQNNGV. The CDR3, as DNA: TGTGCCAGCAGCTTGGGGGCACATCAGCCCCAGCATTTT. It translates to CASSLGAHQPQHF.

The chain uses TRBV28 and TRBJ1-3; TRBD1 matches at 9 bases. The CDR3 is 18 amino acids. With V trimmed by 2 bases and J by 0 bases, 8 bases remained unmatched. Germline values: CDR1 MDHEN, CDR2 SYDVKM. The CDR3 DNA is TGTGCCAGCAGTTTACCCCTGGGACAGGGCTACTCTGGAAACACCATATATTTT. Translation: CASSLPLGQGYSGNTIYF.

V is TRBV13 and J is TRBJ2-5, with 8 bases that match TRBD2. The CDR3 totals 17 residues. CDR1 is PRHDT, CDR2 FYEKMQ, per germline (reference sequence). The junction had 10 bases not matched to a gene; V was cut back by 0 bases and J by 4 bases. The CDR3 nucleotides are TGTGCCAGCAGCTTAGGCGTGGCAGCGGGGGTCGCAGAGACCCAGTACTTC. Its protein product is CASSLGVAAGVAETQYF.

This chain connects TRBV6-5 to TRBJ1-1, with D unresolved. This CDR3 comprises 13 residues. Germline CDR1 and CDR2: MNHEY and SVGAGI. Trimming removed 2 bases at V and 5 bases at J, with 9 bases between. The CDR3 spells CASSYEGGTEAFF. CDR3 nucleotides: TGTGCCAGCAGTTACGAGGGAGGGACTGAAGCTTTCTTT.

The gene calls are TRBV6-5 and TRBJ2-3; TRBD2 might be the D (6 bases). The CDR3 consists of 14 residues. The germline CDR1 and CDR2 sequences are MNHEY and SVGAGI. V gave up 2 bases and J gave up 2 bases, with 8 bases separating them. The CDR3 bases are TGTGCCAGCAGTTACCGGGGACTCACAGATACGCAGTATTTT. This codes for CASSYRGLTDTQYF.

The chain employs TRBV28 and TRBJ1-4; TRBD1 is a possible D gene (5 bases). The CDR3 sequence is 15 residues long. V was pared by 5 bases and J by 2 bases, with 12 bases between. Germline assignment: CDR1 MDHEN and CDR2 SYDVKM. CDR3 residues: CASSLRGSTNEKLFF. Here the CDR3 DNA reads TGTGCCAGCAGTCTAAGGGGCTCTACTAATGAAAAACTGTTTTTT.

CDR3 amino acids: CASWREGVQETQYF. CDR3 nucleotide sequence: TGTGCCAGCTGGCGGGAGGGGGTACAAGAGACCCAGTACTTC. The chain couples TRBV27 to TRBJ2-5; TRBD2 matches 9 bases. The CDR3 extends over 14 amino acids. J was trimmed by 2 bases and V by 8 bases; bases with no gene match: 6. In germline, CDR1 is MNHEY, CDR2 SMNVEV (reference sequence).

This sequence joins TRBV29-1 and TRBJ2-2; possible D gene TRBD1, 6 bases. V was cut by 6 bases and J by 3 bases, with 14 bases left in between. Looked up from germline, CDR1 is SQVTM and CDR2 is ANQGSEA. The CDR3 spans 14 residues. DNA of the CDR3: TGCAGCGTCCAGGGGACAACCCACACCGGGGAGCTGTTTTTT. Residues: CSVQGTTHTGELFF.

This clone appeared a few times. This sequence joins TRBV7-2 and TRBJ2-7; 11 bases agree with TRBD1. This CDR3 is built from 15 residues. Germline loops: CDR1 SGHTA, CDR2 FQGNSA. The V gene end was trimmed by 4 bases and the J gene end by 2 bases; junction bases not matched to a gene: 4. The CDR3 bases are TGTGCCAGCAGCTACCGGGACAGGGGGACCTACGAGCAGTACGTC. Residues: CASSYRDRGTYEQYV.

J is TRBJ2-5 and V is TRBV11-2; 8 nucleotides agree with TRBD1. Germline assignment: CDR1 SGHAT and CDR2 FQNNGV. The CDR3 covers 16 residues. Trimming at V came to 7 bases and at J to 6 bases, leaving 16 bases not matched to a gene. The CDR3, as DNA: TGTGCCAGCAACCTTGGTCCCGGGACAGGAGGAAAGACCCAGTACTTC. Translated: CASNLGPGTGGKTQYF.

J is TRBJ2-6 and V is TRBV25-1; 8 bases are shared with TRBD1. With 2 bases clipped from V and 1 base from J, the junction kept 4 bases outside the gene matches. Germline V CDR1 and CDR2: MGHDK, SYGVNS. The CDR3 runs to 17 residues. CDR3 in amino acids: CASSETGGGSGANVLTF. CDR3 sequence (DNA): TGTGCCAGCAGTGAAACAGGGGGTGGGTCTGGGGCCAACGTCCTGACTTTC.

The gene calls are TRBV4-1 and TRBJ1-3, with D maybe TRBD1 (5 bases). CDR1 is MGHRA and CDR2 is YSYEKL in the germline V gene. Trimming left V 2 bases short and J 0 bases short, with 20 bases between. This CDR3 comprises 19 residues. The CDR3 nucleotides read TGCGCCAGCAGCCAAAGTGTGGTGAGGATCAGGGCCTCTGGAAACACCATATATTTT. Amino acids: CASSQSVVRIRASGNTIYF.

The rearrangement links TRBV18 to TRBJ1-5; the match to TRBD1 covers 9 bases. This CDR3 has 16 residues. Losses at the gene ends were 6 bases for V and 0 bases for J; bases not matched to a gene: 6. Germline lookup yields CDR1 KGHSH and CDR2 LQKENI. CDR3 in DNA: TGTGCCAGCTCGCCCGGGACAGGGATTAGCAATCAGCCCCAGCATTTT. Protein sequence: CASSPGTGISNQPQHF.

The genes are TRBV7-3 and TRBJ2-1, with unresolved D. The CDR3 has 15 residues. V lost 0 bases to trimming and J lost 0 bases, with 6 bases between them. The V gene's germline CDR1 is SGHTA and CDR2 FQGTGA. The CDR3 is CASSLTESSYNEQFF. CDR3 sequence (DNA): TGTGCCAGCAGCTTAACCGAGAGCTCCTACAATGAGCAGTTCTTC.

The chain joins TRBV6-1 to TRBJ1-1, with TRBD1 identical over 11 bases. Per the germline V gene, CDR1 is MNHNS and CDR2 is SASEGT. V lost 8 bases, J lost 4 bases, and 3 bases stayed unmatched. This CDR3 has 13 residues. The chain's CDR3 is CASPGQGATEAFF. For the CDR3, the DNA is TGTGCCAGCCCCGGACAGGGGGCCACTGAAGCTTTCTTT.

V and J are TRBV5-8 and TRBJ2-3, with TRBD2 as a possible D gene (6 bases). This CDR3 is 14 amino acids long. Trimming left V 4 bases short and J 5 bases short, with 14 bases between. Germline CDR1 and CDR2: SGHTS and YDEGEE. The CDR3: CASSRPGVGDTQYF. As DNA, the CDR3 is TGTGCCAGCAGCAGGCCGGGGGTTGGAGATACGCAGTATTTT.

The rearrangement joins TRBV4-1 to TRBJ1-1; D possibly corresponds to TRBD1 (6 bases). The length of the CDR3 is 18 residues. Trimming removed 0 bases from V and 0 bases from J, with 17 bases in between. Looked up from germline, CDR1 is MGHRA and CDR2 is YSYEKL. CDR3 residues: CASSQDRWTANMNTEAFF. The CDR3 bases are TGCGCCAGCAGCCAAGATCGCTGGACAGCCAACATGAACACTGAAGCTTTCTTT.

The rearrangement links TRBV4-1 to TRBJ1-1, with D possibly matching TRBD1 (6 bases). Germline V gene data show CDR1 as MGHRA and CDR2 as YSYEKL. The CDR3 consists of 16 residues. V lost 4 bases and J 6 bases, leaving 21 bases between the germline ends. The CDR3: CASSPLTGGEVAEAFF. The CDR3 coding sequence is TGCGCCAGCAGCCCCCTGACAGGCGGAGAGGTCGCTGAAGCTTTCTTT.

The sample holds one count of this clone. The rearrangement links TRBV2 to TRBJ2-3; 7 bases line up with TRBD1. V shed 5 bases, J shed 3 bases, and the junction held 2 bases outside the gene matches. CDR1 is SNHLY and CDR2 is FYNNEI in the germline V gene. The CDR3 spans 13 residues. In nucleotides, the CDR3 is TGTGCCAGCAGTCAACAGGGGACAGATACGCAGTATTTT. Translated, it gives CASSQQGTDTQYF.

This chain links TRBV5-1 with TRBJ2-1; 8 bases agree with TRBD2. CDR3 length equals 16 residues. Germline V CDR1 and CDR2: SGHRS, YFSETQ. The junction had 10 bases not matched to a gene; V was cut back by 7 bases and J by 1 base. CDR3 bases: TGCGCCAGCGGGACCGTGATAGCGGGGTCCTACAATGAGCAGTTCTTC. Protein sequence: CASGTVIAGSYNEQFF.

The genes are TRBV10-3 and TRBJ1-1; TRBD1 matches at 8 bases. The CDR3 consists of 14 residues. CDR1 ENHRY and CDR2 SYGVKD come from the germline V gene. Trimming removed 10 bases from V and 1 base from J; junction bases left unmatched: 8. CDR3 sequence (DNA): TGTGCCACCTCCTCCCAGGGGGCGAACACTGAAGCTTTCTTT. This encodes CATSSQGANTEAFF.

J is TRBJ2-7 and V is TRBV5-4; 9 bases fit TRBD2. The V gene end was trimmed by 4 bases and the J gene end by 2 bases; junction bases not matched to a gene: 10. Germline V CDR1 and CDR2: SGHNT, YYREEE (reference sequence). The CDR3 runs to 16 residues. CDR3 DNA: TGTGCCAGCAGCAGGCGACCGGGACTAGCCGCCTACGAGCAGTACGTC. Its protein product is CASSRRPGLAAYEQYV.

The J gene is TRBJ2-1, the V gene TRBV7-9, with D possibly TRBD1 on 6 matching bases. The CDR3 covers 14 residues. Trimming took off 0 bases at V and 5 bases at J, with 8 bases between the two ends. Germline V CDR1 and CDR2: SEHNR, FQNEAQ (reference sequence). The chain's CDR3 is CASSLAGANNEQFF. For the CDR3, the DNA is TGTGCCAGCAGCTTAGCGGGGGCAAACAATGAGCAGTTCTTC.